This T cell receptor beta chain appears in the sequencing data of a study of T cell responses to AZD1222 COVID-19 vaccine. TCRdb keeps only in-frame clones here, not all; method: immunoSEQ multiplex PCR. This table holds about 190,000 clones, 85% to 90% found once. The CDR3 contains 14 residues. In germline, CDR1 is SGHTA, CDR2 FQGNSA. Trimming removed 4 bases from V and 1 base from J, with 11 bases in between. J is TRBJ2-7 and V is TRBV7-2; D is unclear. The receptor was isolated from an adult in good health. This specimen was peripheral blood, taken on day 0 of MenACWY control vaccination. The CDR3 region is CASSSRTDSYEQYF. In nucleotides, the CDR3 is TGTGCCAGCAGCTCTCGGACGGATTCCTACGAGCAGTACTTC.